The source of this T cell receptor (beta chain) is a study of blood T cell repertoires in COVID-19. Study background: T cells, B-cell-depleted T cells, or PBMCs supplied cDNA or gDNA.

This CDR3 is built from 14 residues. Trimming pared 1 base from V and 1 base from J, leaving 5 bases between. Germline V CDR1 and CDR2: PRHDT, FYEKMQ (reference sequence). As handled by the study authors: Reference gene primer amplification gave estimated nucleated cell counts. Assay used: immunoSEQ multiplex PCR; TCRdb lists only in-frame clones, some missing. The DNA was the basis for D and trimming; V, J and clone size are from that table. The table has about 520,000 clones, approximately 83% seen once. Sequenced sample: peripheral blood. This rearrangement joins TRBV13 to TRBJ2-1; no definite D call. The TCR comes from a human donor in a cohort sampled during active COVID-19. CDR3 loop: CASSLDQSYNEQFF. In nucleotides, the CDR3 is TGTGCCAGCAGCTTAGATCAATCCTACAATGAGCAGTTCTTC.